Included here is one T cell receptor (beta chain) sequence, with context. The antigen remains unidentified. Looked up from germline, CDR1 is MNHEY and CDR2 is SMNVEV (reference sequence). Between the trimmed V and J ends, which lost 1 base and 7 bases, there was a span of 14 bases. The CDR3 is made up of 14 amino acids. This entry comes from a study of shared clonotypes between healthy human individuals. Across the whole study: The cohort had a couple of women and a few men, ages 18 to 49. Study results and limitations: A handful of donors shared 4.5% to 6.5% of their naive CD4 clonotypes. Clonotypes which were not shared had lower generation probabilities than clonotypes that all four donors shared.

Positive CCR7 selection of CD45RO-negative cells yielded the naive CD8 cells, and terminally differentiated effector memory CD45RA+ cells were excluded. Assay used: immunoSEQ multiplex PCR; TCRdb lists only in-frame clones, some missing. The sample includes about 680,000 clones, about 92% of them seen just once. The rearrangement joins TRBV27 to TRBJ2-7; unclear D gene. The origin of this receptor is a man aged 25-45 years in good health. Sequencing used naive CD8+ T cells sorted from blood. The CDR3 DNA sequence: TGTGCCAGCAGTTTATTGGCAACAAGTCGGGAGCAGTACTTC. It encodes CASSLLATSREQYF.